This T cell receptor beta chain is from a study of blood T cell repertoires in COVID-19. The table came from immunoSEQ multiplex PCR; TCRdb's copy has only in-frame clones and leaves some out. The table lists 250,000 to 350,000 clones, approximately 90% of them singletons. CDR3 length: 14 amino acids. Germline loops: CDR1 LNHDA, CDR2 SQIVND (reference sequence). Trimming stripped 5 bases from V and 0 bases from J, with 11 bases between. The sequenced sample consisted of peripheral blood. The genes are TRBV19 and TRBJ2-7; no firm D call. The receptor was derived from an older woman with acute or convalescent COVID-19. The CDR3 spells CASSAQRHSYEQYF. In DNA form, the CDR3 reads TGTGCCAGTAGTGCCCAGCGCCACTCCTACGAGCAGTACTTC.